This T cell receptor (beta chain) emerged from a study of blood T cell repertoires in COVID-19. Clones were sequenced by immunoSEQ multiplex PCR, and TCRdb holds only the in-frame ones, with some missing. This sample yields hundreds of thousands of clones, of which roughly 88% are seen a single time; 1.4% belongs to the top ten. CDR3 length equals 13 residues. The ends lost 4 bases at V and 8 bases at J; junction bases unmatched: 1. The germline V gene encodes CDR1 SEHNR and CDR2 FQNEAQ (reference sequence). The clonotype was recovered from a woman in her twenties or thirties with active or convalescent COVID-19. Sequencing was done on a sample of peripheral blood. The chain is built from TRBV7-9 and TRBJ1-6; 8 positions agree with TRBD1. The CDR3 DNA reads TGTGCCAGCAGCTCGGACAGGGATTCACCCCTCCACTTT. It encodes CASSSDRDSPLHF.